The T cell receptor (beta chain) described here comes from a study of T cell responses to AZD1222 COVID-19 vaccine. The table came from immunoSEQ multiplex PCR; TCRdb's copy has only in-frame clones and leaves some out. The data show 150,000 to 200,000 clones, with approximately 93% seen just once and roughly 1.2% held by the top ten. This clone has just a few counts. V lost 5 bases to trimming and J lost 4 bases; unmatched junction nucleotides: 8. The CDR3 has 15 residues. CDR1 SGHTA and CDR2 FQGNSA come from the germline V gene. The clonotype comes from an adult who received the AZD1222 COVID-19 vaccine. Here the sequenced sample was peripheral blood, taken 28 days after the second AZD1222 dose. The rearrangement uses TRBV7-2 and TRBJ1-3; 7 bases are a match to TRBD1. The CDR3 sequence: CASSNPPGQGNTIYF. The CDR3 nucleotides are TGTGCCAGCAGCAACCCACCGGGACAGGGAAACACCATATATTTT.